The T cell receptor (beta chain) under discussion was sequenced for a study of T-cell reconstitution after alpha-beta-depleted transplantation in children. For TCRbeta, the library was prepared with unique molecular identifiers. TCRdb recomputed calls from the PCR reads with MiXCR, one row per CDR3 protein. The profile shows roughly 100,000 distinct CDR3 sequences, approximately 8% of them singletons. Trimming at V came to 4 bases and at J to 4 bases, leaving 4 bases not matched to a gene. The CDR3 is made up of 13 amino acids. The TCR sequence derives from a boy aged 2-9 years with acute lymphoblastic leukemia, due to receive a stem cell transplant. The source was PBMCs, collected before TCRalphabeta/CD19-depleted stem cell transplant. The gene calls are TRBV12-3 or TRBV12-4 and TRBJ2-7; the match to TRBD1 covers 7 bases. This chain's CDR3 is CASSSGTDYEQYF. CDR3 DNA sequence: TGTGCCAGCAGTTCTGGGACAGATTACGAGCAGTACTTC.